The 21 T cell receptor beta chains below come from one sample, sequenced in a study of T cells in Graves' hyperthyroidism and ophthalmopathy (dated by TCRdb to the late 2010s). The library was built by means of multiplex PCR. TCRdb shows the sequencer as Illumina HiSeq 2000. TCR beta CDR3 regions were amplified from RNA transcripts. The first round of RT-PCR for the TCR CDR3 was performed with the HTBI primer set and the Qiagen OneStep RT-PCR kit. The public reads were reprocessed in TCRdb via fastp at Q25 and MiXCR, keeping in-frame beta chains. Every entry covers one CDR3 protein and lists the most common genes and DNA from its rows. The sample contains hundreds of thousands of distinct CDR3 sequences, 12% to 15% of them found a single time. The top ten hold roughly 10% of the sample. Sequencing input: blood. The receptors originated from a woman under 30 with Graves' hyperthyroidism.

There are many counts of this clonotype. This rearrangement joins TRBV28 to TRBJ2-3, with TRBD2 matching over 16 bases. This CDR3 comprises 20 residues. The V and J ends lost 4 bases and 0 bases, in that order; junction bases with no gene match: 10. Germline values: CDR1 MDHEN, CDR2 SYDVKM. CDR3 coding DNA: TGTGCCAGCAGTTGGGGGACGGGACTAGCGGGAGGGCCCAGCACAGATACGCAGTATTTT. The encoded protein is CASSWGTGLAGGPSTDTQYF. The variable domain in full, with the rest retrieved from reference TRBV28 and TRBJ2-3, is DVKVTQSSRYLVKRTGEKVFLECVQDMDHENMFWYRQDPGLGLRLIYFSYDVKMKEKGDIPEGYSVSREKKERFSLILESASTNQTSMYLCASSWGTGLAGGPSTDTQYFGPGTRLTVL.

V is TRBV6-1 and J is TRBJ2-2; tentatively, D is TRBD2 (7 bases). The germline gives CDR1 MNHNS, CDR2 SASEGT. V shed 8 bases and J shed 5 bases, with 21 bases lying between them. This CDR3 comprises 16 residues. CDR3 sequence (DNA): TGTGCCAGCGTGGGGGCGCGGGGGAGGGGAACCGGGGAGCTGTTTTTT. As protein: CASVGARGRGTGELFF.

This chain connects TRBV14 to TRBJ2-1; D is unclear. V lost 6 bases and J lost 4, with 10 bases in between. Germline assignment: CDR1 SGHDN and CDR2 FVKESK. This CDR3 is 13 amino acids long. DNA for the CDR3: TGTGCCAGCAGTCCGTTCGGGTACAATGAGCAGTTCTTC. Translating gives CASSPFGYNEQFF.

This clonotype came up many times. The chain is built from TRBV5-1 and TRBJ2-1; tentatively, D is TRBD2 (5 bases). The CDR3 is 13 amino acids. Germline values: CDR1 SGHRS, CDR2 YFSETQ. V was pared by 3 bases and J by 3 bases, with 7 bases between. The CDR3 DNA reads TGCGCCAGCAGCTCCAGCGGCTACAATGAGCAGTTCTTC. Amino acids: CASSSSGYNEQFF.

This clonotype was recorded many times. The CDR3 spells CASSWTGTYEQYF. The CDR3 DNA sequence: TGTGCCAGCTCATGGACAGGAACCTACGAGCAGTACTTC. The chain uses TRBV18 and TRBJ2-7, with 7 bases that match TRBD1. V lost 5 bases to trimming and J lost 2 bases; unmatched junction nucleotides: 3. Germline CDR1 reads KGHSH; CDR2 reads LQKENI. CDR3 length: 13 residues.

This clonotype was found a few times. V is TRBV12-3 or TRBV12-4 and J is TRBJ1-1; D is perhaps TRBD1 (5 bases). CDR3 length: 17 amino acids. Between the trimmed V and J ends, which lost 7 bases and 4 bases, there was a span of 25 bases. The CDR3 region is CASTPARVRVSSTEAFF. The CDR3 DNA is TGTGCCAGCACCCCCGCCAGGGTTCGTGTATCGAGCACTGAAGCTTTCTTT.

This clonotype has just a few counts. The chain uses TRBV7-2 and TRBJ2-1, with no clear D. Looked up from germline, CDR1 is SGHTA and CDR2 is FQGNSA. There are 14 residues in the CDR3. V lost 3 bases and J 10 bases, leaving 16 bases between the germline ends. The CDR3, as DNA: TGTGCCAGCAGCTTTAGGGTCCCTAATAACGAGCAGTTCTTC. This gives the protein CASSFRVPNNEQFF.

This clonotype showed up many times. V gene TRBV2 combines with J gene TRBJ1-2; D perhaps matches TRBD1 (5 bases). Germline V lookup: CDR1 SNHLY, CDR2 FYNNEI. The V and J ends lost 8 bases and 7 bases respectively, with 11 bases between them. The CDR3 totals 11 residues. The CDR3 bases are TGTGCCAGCGGGGGAGAAGTTGGCTACACCTTC. Translated: CASGGEVGYTF.

The sample holds many counts of this clonotype. The gene calls are TRBV28 and TRBJ2-1; TRBD1 aligns across 8 bases. The J segment lost 4 bases and the V segment lost 3 bases, leaving 5 bases of the junction unmatched. Germline V CDR1 and CDR2: MDHEN, SYDVKM. The CDR3 totals 15 residues. The CDR3 region is CASSFPRQGYNEQFF. The CDR3 DNA is TGTGCCAGCAGTTTTCCTCGACAGGGGTACAATGAGCAGTTCTTC.

The CDR3 here is CASSWHRLRGDSGNTIYF. As DNA, the CDR3 is TGTGCCAGCAGCTGGCACAGATTGAGGGGCGACTCTGGAAACACCATATATTTT. The chain employs TRBV28 and TRBJ1-3, with D possibly TRBD1 on 5 matching bases. Germline V gene sequence: CDR1 MDHEN, CDR2 SYDVKM. The V end was cut by 6 bases, the J end by 0 bases, with 21 bases between. This CDR3 is 18 amino acids long.

This clonotype was observed a handful of times. The chain has TRBV20-1 and TRBJ2-1, with 12 bases fitting TRBD1. The CDR3 covers 15 residues. Unmatched junction bases numbered 6, after V lost 2 bases and J lost 7 bases. CDR1 and CDR2 from the germline V gene are DFQATT and SNEGSKA (reference sequence). The CDR3 DNA reads TGCAGTGCTAGAATTGGGACAGGGGGCTGGAATGAGCAGTTCTTC. Amino acids: CSARIGTGGWNEQFF.

This clonotype appeared a few times. The chain uses TRBV19 and TRBJ1-1, with D possibly matching TRBD1 (6 bases). Between the trimmed V and J ends, which lost 0 bases and 5 bases, there was a span of 16 bases. CDR3 size: 16 residues. CDR1 LNHDA and CDR2 SQIVND come from the germline V gene (reference sequence). CDR3 sequence (DNA): TGTGCCAGTAGTATAGATCCGGCAGGGGTGGGAACTGAAGCTTTCTTT. Encoded protein: CASSIDPAGVGTEAFF.

Note on this clonotype: Since a much larger clone is just one base distant, this may be a read error. This chain links TRBV28 with TRBJ1-4; D is unclear. This CDR3 has 14 residues. The germline V and J ends were trimmed by 6 bases and 0 bases, with 8 bases remaining between them. Germline V gene data show CDR1 as MDHEN and CDR2 as SYDVKM. Written as DNA, the CDR3 is TGTGCCAGCAGCGCTTGGGCAACTAATGAAAAACTGTTTTTT. Translated: CASSAWATNEKLFF.

This clonotype came up many times. The V and J genes are TRBV5-6 and TRBJ1-1, with D possibly matching TRBD1 (5 bases). Germline assignment: CDR1 SGHDT and CDR2 YYEEEE. V gave up 0 bases and J gave up 5 bases, with 14 bases separating them. This CDR3 comprises 15 residues. The CDR3 DNA reads as TGTGCCAGCAGCTTGGTGGGCAGGGTCAAGACTGAAGCTTTCTTT. This translates into CASSLVGRVKTEAFF.

In this sample, this clonotype turned up many times. The chain links TRBV5-1 to TRBJ2-3; D might be TRBD1 or TRBD2, each matching 5 bases. Germline V gene data show CDR1 as SGHRS and CDR2 as YFSETQ. This CDR3 has 16 residues. V was pared by 0 bases and J by 5 bases, with 16 bases between. This CDR3 reads CASSLEGTSTGDTQYF. Here the CDR3 DNA reads TGCGCCAGCAGCTTGGAGGGGACCTCGACGGGAGATACGCAGTATTTT.

The V and J genes are TRBV19 and TRBJ1-2; the match to TRBD1 covers 8 bases. V lost 5 bases, J lost 6 bases, and 14 bases stayed unmatched. Germline V gene lookup returns CDR1 LNHDA and CDR2 SQIVND (reference sequence). This CDR3 spans 16 amino acids. The CDR3 DNA reads as TGTGCCAGTAGTTTAGGATTTTCAGGGGGCGCGGATGGCTACACCTTC. Its protein product is CASSLGFSGGADGYTF.

This clonotype has a handful of counts. The chain couples TRBV6-2 or TRBV6-3 to TRBJ2-5; 9 positions agree with TRBD1. The junction had 12 bases not matched to a gene; V was cut back by 0 bases and J by 4 bases. The germline gives CDR1 MNHEY, CDR2 SVGEGT. This CDR3 region has 18 residues. The CDR3 spells CASSYSLLQLDRGETQYF. CDR3 DNA: TGTGCCAGCAGTTACTCCCTTTTACAGCTGGACAGGGGAGAGACCCAGTACTTC.

In this sample, this clonotype turned up many times. V is TRBV6-2 or TRBV6-3 and J is TRBJ2-1, with 8 bases matching TRBD2. In germline, CDR1 is MNHEY, CDR2 SVGEGT. The CDR3 runs to 18 residues. Trimming removed 10 bases from V and 0 bases from J; junction bases left unmatched: 17. This chain's CDR3 is CANVGRSGRHSSYNEQFF. The CDR3 DNA reads TGTGCCAACGTGGGACGCAGCGGGAGACACAGCTCCTACAATGAGCAGTTCTTC.

The rearrangement joins TRBV19 to TRBJ2-2; D unclear. The ends were cut back, 1 base at V and 6 bases at J, with 9 bases in the middle. Germline CDR1 reads LNHDA; CDR2 reads SQIVND (reference sequence). The CDR3 has 14 amino acids. The CDR3: CASSIGPTAGELFF. The CDR3 DNA sequence: TGTGCCAGTAGTATAGGGCCCACCGCCGGGGAGCTGTTTTTT. Full variable domain (missing parts from reference TRBV19 and TRBJ2-2): DGGITQSPKYLFRKEGQNVTLSCEQNLNHDAMYWYRQDPGQGLRLIYYSQIVNDFQKGDIAEGYSVSREKKESFPLTVTSAQKNPTAFYLCASSIGPTAGELFFGEGSRLTVL.

The chain joins TRBV28 to TRBJ2-3, with 10 positions matching TRBD2. CDR3 length: 17 residues. Germline V gene data show CDR1 as MDHEN and CDR2 as SYDVKM. V dropped 3 bases and J dropped 1; count of bases not matched to a gene: 7. CDR3 DNA: TGTGCCAGCAGTTTGCACACCGGGACTAGCGGCACAGATACGCAGTATTTT. Protein product: CASSLHTGTSGTDTQYF.

The chain couples TRBV2 to TRBJ1-1; 7 nucleotides line up with TRBD1. Germline CDR1 reads SNHLY; CDR2 reads FYNNEI. The CDR3 extends over 14 amino acids. V trimming: 0 bases; J trimming: 4 bases; junction bases outside the gene matches: 2. For the CDR3, the DNA is TGTGCCAGCAGTGAAGCGTACAGGGGCACTGAAGCTTTCTTT. Its protein product is CASSEAYRGTEAFF.